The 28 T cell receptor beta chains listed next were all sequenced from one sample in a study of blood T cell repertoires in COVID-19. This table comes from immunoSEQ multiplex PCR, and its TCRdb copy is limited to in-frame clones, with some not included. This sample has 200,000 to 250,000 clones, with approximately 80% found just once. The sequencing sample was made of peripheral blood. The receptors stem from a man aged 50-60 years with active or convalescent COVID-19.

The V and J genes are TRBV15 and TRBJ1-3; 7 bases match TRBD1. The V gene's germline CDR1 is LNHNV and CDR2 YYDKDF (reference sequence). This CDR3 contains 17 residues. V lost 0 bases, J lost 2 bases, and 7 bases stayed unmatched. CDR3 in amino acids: CATSRDRLDRAGNTIYF. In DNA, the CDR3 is TGTGCCACCAGCAGAGATCGCCTCGACAGGGCTGGAAACACCATATATTTT.

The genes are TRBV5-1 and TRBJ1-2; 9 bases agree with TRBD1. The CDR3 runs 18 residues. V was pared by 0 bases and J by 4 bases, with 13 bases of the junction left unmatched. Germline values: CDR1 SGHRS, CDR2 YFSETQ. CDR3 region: CASSLDPAGQGVGYGYTF. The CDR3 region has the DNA TGCGCCAGCAGCTTGGATCCCGCGGGACAGGGAGTCGGCTATGGCTACACCTTC.

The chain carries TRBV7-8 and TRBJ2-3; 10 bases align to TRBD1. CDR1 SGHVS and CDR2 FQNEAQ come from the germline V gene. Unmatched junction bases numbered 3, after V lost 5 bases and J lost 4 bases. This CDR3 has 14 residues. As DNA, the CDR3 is TGTGCCAGCAGCCTTGGACAGGGGGCAGATACGCAGTATTTT. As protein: CASSLGQGADTQYF. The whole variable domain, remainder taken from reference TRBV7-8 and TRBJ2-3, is GAGVSQSPRYKVAKRGQDVALRCDPISGHVSLFWYQQALGQGPEFLTYFQNEAQLDKSGLPSDRFFAERPEGSVSTLKIQRTQQEDSAVYLCASSLGQGADTQYFGPGTRLTVL.

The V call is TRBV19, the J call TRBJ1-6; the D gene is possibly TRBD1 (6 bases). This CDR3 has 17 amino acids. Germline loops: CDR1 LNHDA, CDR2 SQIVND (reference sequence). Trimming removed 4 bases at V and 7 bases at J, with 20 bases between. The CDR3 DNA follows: TGTGCCAGTAGTAGTGGTCAGGGGCTGGCAGGGAATTCACCCCTCCACTTT. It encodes CASSSGQGLAGNSPLHF.

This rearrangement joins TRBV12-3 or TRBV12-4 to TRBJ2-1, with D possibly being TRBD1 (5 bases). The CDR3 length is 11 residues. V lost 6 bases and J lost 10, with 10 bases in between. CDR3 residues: CASRPRQEQFF. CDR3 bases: TGTGCCAGCAGACCCCGACAGGAGCAGTTCTTC.

CDR3 residues: CASRRGGSFNYGYTF. CDR3 nucleotide sequence: TGTGCCAGCAGGAGGGGGGGGTCGTTTAACTATGGCTACACCTTC. The chain employs TRBV25-1 and TRBJ1-2, with TRBD1 as a possible D gene (6 bases). CDR1 and CDR2 (germline): MGHDK, SYGVNS. Trimming cost V 6 bases and J 1 base, with 15 bases left between them. There are 15 residues in the CDR3.

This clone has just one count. This CDR3 reads CATSRDLTGGEKLFF. CDR3 DNA: TGTGCCACCAGCAGAGATCTGACAGGGGGTGAAAAACTGTTTTTT. V usage is TRBV15 and J usage is TRBJ1-4, with TRBD1 matching 9 bases. The CDR3 consists of 15 residues. CDR1 and CDR2 (germline): LNHNV, YYDKDF (reference sequence). The J segment lost 7 bases and the V segment lost 0 bases, leaving 3 bases of the junction unmatched.

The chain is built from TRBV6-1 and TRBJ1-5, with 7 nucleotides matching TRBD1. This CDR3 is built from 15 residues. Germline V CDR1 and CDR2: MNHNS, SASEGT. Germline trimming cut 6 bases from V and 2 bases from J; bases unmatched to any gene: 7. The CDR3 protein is CASSQPDRGNQPQHF. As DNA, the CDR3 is TGTGCCAGCAGCCAGCCCGACAGGGGCAATCAGCCCCAGCATTTT.

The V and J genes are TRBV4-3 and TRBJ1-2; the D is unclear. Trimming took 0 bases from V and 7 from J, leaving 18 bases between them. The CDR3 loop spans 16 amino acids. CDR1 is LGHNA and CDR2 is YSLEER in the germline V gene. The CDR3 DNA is TGCGCCAGCAGCCAAGAGAGGTGGAAGAACGGCGGTGGCTACACCTTC. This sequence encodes CASSQERWKNGGGYTF.

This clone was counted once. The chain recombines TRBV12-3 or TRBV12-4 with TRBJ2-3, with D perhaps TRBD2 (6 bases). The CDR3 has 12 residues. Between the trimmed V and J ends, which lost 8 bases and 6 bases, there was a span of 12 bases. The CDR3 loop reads CASGIREDTQYF. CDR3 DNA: TGTGCCAGCGGGATACGGGAGGATACGCAGTATTTT.

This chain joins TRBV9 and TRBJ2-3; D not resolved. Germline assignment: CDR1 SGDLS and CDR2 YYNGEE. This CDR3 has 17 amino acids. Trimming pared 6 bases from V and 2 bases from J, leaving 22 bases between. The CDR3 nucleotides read TGTGCCAGCACCGGAGACGTCCGTCAAAACTACACAGATACGCAGTATTTT. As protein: CASTGDVRQNYTDTQYF.

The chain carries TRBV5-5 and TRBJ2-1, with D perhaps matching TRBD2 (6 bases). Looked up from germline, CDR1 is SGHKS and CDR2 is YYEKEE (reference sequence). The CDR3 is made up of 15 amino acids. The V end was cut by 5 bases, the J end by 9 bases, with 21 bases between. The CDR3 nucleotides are TGTGCCAGCAGGGGACTGGGGAGGATGGACGGTGAGCAGTTCTTC. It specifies CASRGLGRMDGEQFF.

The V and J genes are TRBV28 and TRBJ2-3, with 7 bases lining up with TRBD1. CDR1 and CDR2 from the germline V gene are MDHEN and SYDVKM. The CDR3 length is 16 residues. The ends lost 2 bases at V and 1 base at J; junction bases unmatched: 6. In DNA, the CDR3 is TGTGCCAGCAGTTTAGGGGGACAGCCTCGCACAGATACGCAGTATTTT. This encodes CASSLGGQPRTDTQYF.

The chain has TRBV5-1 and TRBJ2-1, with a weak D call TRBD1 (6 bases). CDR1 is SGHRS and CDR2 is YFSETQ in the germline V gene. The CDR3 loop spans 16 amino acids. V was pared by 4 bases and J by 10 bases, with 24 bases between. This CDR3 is CASSPRLDGGNHEQFF. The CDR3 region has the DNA TGCGCCAGCAGCCCCCGGCTCGATGGGGGCAATCACGAGCAGTTCTTC.

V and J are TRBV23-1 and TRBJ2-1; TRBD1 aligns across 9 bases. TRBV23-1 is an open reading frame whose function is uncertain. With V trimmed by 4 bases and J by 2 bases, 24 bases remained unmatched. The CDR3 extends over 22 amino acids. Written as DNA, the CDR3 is TGCGCCAGCAGTCGAAACCGGGGCACAGGGGGCTATTCTGAGCTAGCCTACAATGAGCAGTTCTTC. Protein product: CASSRNRGTGGYSELAYNEQFF.

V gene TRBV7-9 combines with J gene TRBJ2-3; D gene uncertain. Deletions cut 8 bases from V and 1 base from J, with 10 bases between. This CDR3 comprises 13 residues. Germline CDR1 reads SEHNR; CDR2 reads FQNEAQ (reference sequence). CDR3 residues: CASDFPGTDTQYF. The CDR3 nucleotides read TGTGCCAGCGACTTCCCTGGCACAGATACGCAGTATTTT.

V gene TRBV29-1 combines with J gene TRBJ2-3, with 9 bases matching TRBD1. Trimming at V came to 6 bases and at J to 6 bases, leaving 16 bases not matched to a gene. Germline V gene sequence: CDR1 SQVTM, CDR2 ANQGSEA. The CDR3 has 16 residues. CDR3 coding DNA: TGCAGCGTGGGTCAGGGGGGACAGGGAGTATCGGATACGCAGTATTTT. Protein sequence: CSVGQGGQGVSDTQYF.

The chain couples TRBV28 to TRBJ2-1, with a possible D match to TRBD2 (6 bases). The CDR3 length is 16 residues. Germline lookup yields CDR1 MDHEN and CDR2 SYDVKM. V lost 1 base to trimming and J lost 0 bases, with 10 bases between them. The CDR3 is CASSLSTGDSYNEQFF. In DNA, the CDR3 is TGTGCCAGCAGTTTATCCACGGGGGACTCCTACAATGAGCAGTTCTTC.

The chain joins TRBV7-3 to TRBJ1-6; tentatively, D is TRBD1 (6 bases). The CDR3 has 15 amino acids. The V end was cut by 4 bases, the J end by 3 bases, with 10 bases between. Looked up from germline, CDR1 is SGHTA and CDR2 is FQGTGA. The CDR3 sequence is CASSSGQHYNSPLHF. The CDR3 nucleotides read TGTGCCAGCAGCTCCGGACAGCACTATAATTCACCCCTCCACTTT.

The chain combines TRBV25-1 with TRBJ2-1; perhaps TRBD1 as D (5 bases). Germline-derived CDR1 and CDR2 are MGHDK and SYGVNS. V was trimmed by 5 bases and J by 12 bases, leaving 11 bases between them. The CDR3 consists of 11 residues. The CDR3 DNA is TGTGCCAGCAGTCACAAAAGGGGGCAGTTCTTC. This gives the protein CASSHKRGQFF.

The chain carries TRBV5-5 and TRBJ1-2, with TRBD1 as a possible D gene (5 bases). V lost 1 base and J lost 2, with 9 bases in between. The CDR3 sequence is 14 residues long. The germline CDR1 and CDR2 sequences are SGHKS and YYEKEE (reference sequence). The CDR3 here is CASSLWQGNYGYTF. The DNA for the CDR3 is TGTGCCAGCAGCTTGTGGCAGGGAAACTATGGCTACACCTTC. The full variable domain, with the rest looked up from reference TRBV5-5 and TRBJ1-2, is DAGVTQSPTHLIKTRGQQVTLRCSPISGHKSVSWYQQVLGQGPQFIFQYYEKEERGRGNFPDRFSARQFPNYSSELNVNALLLGDSALYLCASSLWQGNYGYTFGSGTRLTVV.

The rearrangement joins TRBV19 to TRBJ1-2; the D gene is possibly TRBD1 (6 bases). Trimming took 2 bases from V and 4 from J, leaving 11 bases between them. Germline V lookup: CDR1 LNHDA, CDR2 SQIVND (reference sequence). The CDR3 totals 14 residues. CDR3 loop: CASSISTGLYGYTF. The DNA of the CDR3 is TGTGCCAGTAGTATATCCACAGGGCTCTATGGCTACACCTTC.

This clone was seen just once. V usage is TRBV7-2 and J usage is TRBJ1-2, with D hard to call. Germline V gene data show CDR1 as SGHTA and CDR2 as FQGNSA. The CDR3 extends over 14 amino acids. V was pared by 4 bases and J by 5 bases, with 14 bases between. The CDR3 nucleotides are TGTGCCAGCAGCTCAGATGACACGGTATATGGCTACACCTTC. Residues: CASSSDDTVYGYTF. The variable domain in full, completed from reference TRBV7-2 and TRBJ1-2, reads GAGVSQSPSNKVTEKGKDVELRCDPISGHTALYWYRQSLGQGLEFLIYFQGNSAPDKSGLPSDRFSAERTGGSVSTLTIQRTQQEDSAVYLCASSSDDTVYGYTFGSGTRLTVV.

The CDR3 DNA is TGTGCCAGTCTCTTTCAGAAATCGAATCAGCCCCAGCATTTT. This encodes CASLFQKSNQPQHF. The genes are TRBV6-5 and TRBJ1-5; D gene uncertain. CDR1 and CDR2 from the germline V gene are MNHEY and SVGAGI. The CDR3 has 14 amino acids. Trimming shortened V by 9 bases and J by 4 bases, and 16 bases separated the two germline ends.

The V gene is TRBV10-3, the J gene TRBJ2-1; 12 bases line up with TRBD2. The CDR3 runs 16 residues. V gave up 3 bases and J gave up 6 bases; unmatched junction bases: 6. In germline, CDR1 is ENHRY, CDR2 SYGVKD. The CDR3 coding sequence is TGTGCCATCAGTGACCCTACTAGCGGGAGGACCAATGAGCAGTTCTTC. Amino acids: CAISDPTSGRTNEQFF.

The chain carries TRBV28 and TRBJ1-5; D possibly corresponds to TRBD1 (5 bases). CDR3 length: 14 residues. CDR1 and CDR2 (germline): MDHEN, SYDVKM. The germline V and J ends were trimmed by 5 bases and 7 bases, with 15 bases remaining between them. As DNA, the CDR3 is TGTGCCAGCAGTCAGGGATCCCTTATCCAGCCCCAGCATTTT. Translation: CASSQGSLIQPQHF.

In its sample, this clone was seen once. CDR3 nucleotides: TGTGCCAGCTCGCTGAACCGGGACAGGGGGCTTGGCTACACCTTC. Protein: CASSLNRDRGLGYTF. The J gene is TRBJ1-2, the V gene TRBV18; 12 bases align to TRBD1. The trim removed 6 bases at V and 7 bases at J, leaving 9 bases unmatched. Germline V lookup: CDR1 KGHSH, CDR2 LQKENI. The CDR3 is 15 amino acids.

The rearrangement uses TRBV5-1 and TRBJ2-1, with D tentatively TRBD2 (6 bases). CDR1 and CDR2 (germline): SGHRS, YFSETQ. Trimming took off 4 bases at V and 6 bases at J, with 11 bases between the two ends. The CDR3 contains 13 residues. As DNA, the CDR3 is TGCGCCAGCAGCGGGGTTAGCGGCAATGAGCAGTTCTTC. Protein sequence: CASSGVSGNEQFF.